These 4 T cell receptor beta chains share one sample of origin, sequenced in a study of beta chain features in type 1 diabetes. The authors reverse transcribed all of the isolated RNA, so sequencing captured expressed TCRB transcripts. Assay: immunoSEQ multiplex PCR; the TCRdb copy retains only in-frame clones and omits some. The sample includes approximately 58,000 clones, approximately 60% of them seen just once. The antigens for these receptors are not known. Study outcomes and limitations: TCRB CDR3s from Type 1 diabetes patients were moderately but significantly shorter in all four CD4+ subsets.

The source material was stem cell memory CD4+ T cells from blood. Every receptor here comes from a woman aged 25 to 39 with type 1 diabetes.

V usage is TRBV7-9 and J usage is TRBJ1-1, with D unresolved. The germline CDR1 and CDR2 sequences are SEHNR and FQNEAQ (reference sequence). V lost 1 base to trimming and J lost 6 bases, with 6 bases between them. This CDR3 spans 12 amino acids. CDR3 amino acids: CASSLDSPEAFF. CDR3 DNA sequence: TGTGCCAGCAGCTTAGACTCCCCTGAAGCTTTCTTT.

The chain couples TRBV5-1 to TRBJ2-1; D gene ambiguous. V lost 0 bases and J lost 7, with 14 bases in between. This CDR3 is 15 amino acids long. CDR1 and CDR2 from the germline V gene are SGHRS and YFSETQ. In nucleotides, the CDR3 is TGCGCCAGCAGCTTGGAGGCCCATCTGCGGAATGAGCAGTTCTTC. It codes for CASSLEAHLRNEQFF.

The table lists this clone with a few counts. The chain is built from TRBV28 and TRBJ1-2, with 8 nucleotides matching TRBD1. The CDR3 is made up of 16 amino acids. Germline CDR1 and CDR2: MDHEN and SYDVKM. The ends lost 7 bases at V and 2 bases at J; junction bases unmatched: 12. The CDR3 sequence is CASNLPHRGGNYGYTF. The CDR3 DNA is TGTGCCAGCAATTTGCCTCACAGGGGGGGAAACTATGGCTACACCTTC.

The gene calls are TRBV30 and TRBJ1-2; possibly TRBD1 for D (6 bases). The CDR3 runs to 13 residues. The germline V gene has CDR1 GTSNPN and CDR2 SVGIG (reference sequence). V gave up 5 bases and J gave up 4 bases, with 14 bases separating them. The DNA for the CDR3 is TGTGCCTGGGAAAATCAGGACAGCTATGGCTACACCTTC. Amino acid sequence: CAWENQDSYGYTF. The full variable domain, rest sourced from reference TRBV30 and TRBJ1-2, is SQTIHQWPATLVQPVGSPLSLECTVEGTSNPNLYWYRQAAGRGLQLLFYSVGIGQISSEVPQNLSASRPQDRQFILSSKKLLLSDSGFYLCAWENQDSYGYTFGSGTRLTVV.